The rows below give T cell receptor beta chains drawn from one sample of a study of CD4 and CD8 cells across lung adenocarcinoma regions. TCRdb re-analysed the PCR reads in MiXCR, keeping a single row per CDR3 protein. The sample holds roughly 12,000 distinct CDR3 sequences, less than 60% seen once. Sequenced material: CD8+ T cells from the margin of a lung tumor. All receptors come from a female donor with lung adenocarcinoma. The CD4 and CD8 labels of this study may be unreliable. Each CDR3 is given without its conserved first and last residue.

>TRBV7-2
ASSLPRDRGKSF
>TRBV6-5
ASSSYDRGGETQY
>TRBV24-1
ATSTGSGEQF
>TRBV6-5
ASQAGTWNTGELF
>TRBV27
ASSSGRLQETQY
>TRBV11-3
ASSSRQASYGYT
>TRBV6-1
AVGQGGFDPDTQY
>TRBV27
ASRGLAGGLEQY
>TRBV10-2
ASREGAGATDTQY
>TRBV10-1
ASSGGQIYNEQF
>TRBV20-1
SARGDRGEETQY
>TRBV27
ASSMQDEQY
>TRBV6-1
ASSRGIEDTDTQY
>TRBV6-5
ASSSSTPTQY
>TRBV20-1
SARVGETQY
>TRBV12-3/TRBV12-4
ASTVAGSNNEQY
>TRBV27
ASSRQGYNSPLH
>TRBV4-1
ASSQADAGRGAKNTQY
>TRBV6-1
ASRKGDFPYEQY
>TRBV25-1
ASSGITFGDIQY
>TRBV10-2
ASSEPHTIQFVSNEQF
>TRBV12-3/TRBV12-4
ASSDGISYEQY
>TRBV6-1
ASSGDTEDTQY
>TRBV10-1
ASSEPRSGGGSPNTQY
>TRBV6-1
GRSPGLGGKNMQY
>TRBV10-3
AGGPGVAGTDTQY
>TRBV7-8
ASSSTDRGSYNSPLH
>TRBV6-1
ATHRDLAGEETQY
>TRBV15
ATSGIAGETQY
>TRBV6-1
ASSTSSGGGVQNIQY
>TRBV7-3
ASSRGLAGGGSYNEQF
>TRBV10-1
ASSEAAGFLNEQF
>TRBV6-5
ASSFWYSVRQGVEGYT
>TRBV6-1
ASSPTGHSAKNTQY
>TRBV6-5
ASRYLGQGSYEQY
>TRBV25-1
ASSEWGLNIQY
>TRBV27
ASRGRGYYEQY
>TRBV10-1
ASILYGQMNTEAF
>TRBV3-1
ASSQGTSGGPDTQY
>TRBV4-2
ASSQGLGKDTQY
>TRBV7-8
ASSLVHRGTGFGQPQH
>TRBV30
AWSVLGNEQF
>TRBV25-1
ASGEYGGRGSETQY
>TRBV6-1
ASSPRPVGNQPQH